Following are 7 T cell receptor beta chains from one sample sequenced in a study of monozygotic twins with inflammatory bowel disease. With the 5' RACE reads reprocessed, TCRdb shows one record per CDR3 protein and no DNA. Its table lists 300,000 to 400,000 distinct CDR3 sequences. The sequenced sample consisted of blood. These receptors originate from a human donor with ulcerative colitis or Crohn's disease, or a healthy co-twin of an affected twin (not recorded which).

The gene calls are TRBV19 and TRBJ1-1; with no DNA, the TCRdb D assignment of TRBD1 cannot be verified. The CDR3 has 15 amino acids. Germline lookup yields CDR1 LNHDA and CDR2 SQIVND (reference sequence). The CDR3 here is CASSLREGGNTEAFF.

The V gene is TRBV7-9, the J gene TRBJ1-1. From germline, CDR1 is SEHNR and CDR2 FQNEAQ (reference sequence). The CDR3 has 13 residues. CDR3 region: CASSLAGSRTAFF. Filled out from reference TRBV7-9 and TRBJ1-1, the complete variable domain reads DTGVSQNPRHKITKRGQNVTFRCDPISEHNRLYWYRQTLGQGPEFLTYFQNEAQLEKSRLLSDRFSAERPKGSFSTLEIQRTEQGDSAMYLCASSLAGSRTAFFGQGTRLTVV.

The rearrangement links TRBV7-9 to TRBJ2-3; TCRdb's D call of TRBD1 is untestable without DNA. The CDR3 runs 16 residues. Germline V gene sequence: CDR1 SEHNR, CDR2 FQNEAQ (reference sequence). CDR3 sequence reads: CASSKMRQGARDTQYF. The full variable domain, its missing parts supplied by reference TRBV7-9 and TRBJ2-3, is DTGVSQNPRHKITKRGQNVTFRCDPISEHNRLYWYRQTLGQGPEFLTYFQNEAQLEKSRLLSDRFSAERPKGSFSTLEIQRTEQGDSAMYLCASSKMRQGARDTQYFGPGTRLTVL.

The chain combines TRBV19 with TRBJ1-5; checking the TCRdb D call of TRBD1 is not possible without DNA. Germline CDR1 reads LNHDA; CDR2 reads SQIVND (reference sequence). The CDR3 loop spans 14 amino acids. The chain's CDR3 is CASSFRDGGRPQHF.

The gene calls are TRBV20-1 and TRBJ2-7; TCRdb lists TRBD1, though no DNA is available to test this call. The CDR3 has 13 residues. Germline V lookup: CDR1 DFQATT, CDR2 SNEGSKA (reference sequence). CDR3 sequence: CSAGAGGIYEQYF.

CDR3 loop: CASSPGQGNSPLHF. V is TRBV12-3 or TRBV12-4 and J is TRBJ1-6; the TRBD1 assignment by TCRdb is unverifiable without DNA. This CDR3 is built from 14 residues.

The chain is built from TRBV20-1 and TRBJ2-7. Germline CDR1 and CDR2: DFQATT and SNEGSKA (reference sequence). The CDR3 totals 13 residues. This CDR3 reads CSAFHPSSYEQYF.